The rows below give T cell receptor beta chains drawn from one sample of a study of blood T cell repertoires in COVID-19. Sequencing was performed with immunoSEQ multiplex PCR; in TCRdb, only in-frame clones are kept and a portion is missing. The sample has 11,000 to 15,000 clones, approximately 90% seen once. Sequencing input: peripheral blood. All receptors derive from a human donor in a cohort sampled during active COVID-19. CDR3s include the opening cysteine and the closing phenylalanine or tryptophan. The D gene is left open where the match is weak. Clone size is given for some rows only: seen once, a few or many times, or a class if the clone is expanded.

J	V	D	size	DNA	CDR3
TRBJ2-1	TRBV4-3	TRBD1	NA	TGCGCCAGCAGCCAAGATTTTGGACAGGACTACAATGAGCAGTTCTTC	CASSQDFGQDYNEQFF
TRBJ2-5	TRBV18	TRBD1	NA	TGTGCCAGCTCACCAGCCCAGGGGGCAGGGGAGACCCAGTACTTC	CASSPAQGAGETQYF
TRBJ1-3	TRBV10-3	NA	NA	TGTGCCATCACGGGGAGCTCTGGAAACACCATATATTTT	CAITGSSGNTIYF
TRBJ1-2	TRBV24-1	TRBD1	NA	TGTGCCACCAGTGAGACAGGGTCGACCTATGGCTACACCTTC	CATSETGSTYGYTF
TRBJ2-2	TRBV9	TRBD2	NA	TGTGCCAGCAGCGTAGGTGAGCGGGGTAACACCGGGGAGCTGTTTTTT	CASSVGERGNTGELFF
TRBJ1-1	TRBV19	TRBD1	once	TGTGCCAGCGTATCGGGACAGGGGTTTACAGGGAACACTGAAGCTTTCTTT	CASVSGQGFTGNTEAFF
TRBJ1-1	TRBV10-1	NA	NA	TGCGCCAGCAGTGAAAACTTGGGGACAGAAGCTTTCTTT	CASSENLGTEAFF
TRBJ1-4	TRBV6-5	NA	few	TGTGCCAGCAGTTCCTCCGGAGGGCGGGGGGAAAAACTGTTTTTT	CASSSSGGRGEKLFF
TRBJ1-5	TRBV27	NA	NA	TGTGCCAGCAGTTCCACAAAGAGGCCCAATCAGCCCCAGCATTTT	CASSSTKRPNQPQHF
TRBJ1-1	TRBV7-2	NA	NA	TGTGCCAGCAGCTTACAGGGGTATGAAGCTTTCTTT	CASSLQGYEAFF
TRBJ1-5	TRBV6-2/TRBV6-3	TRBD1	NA	TGTGCCAGCAACCCGGGACAGGGTAGTAGTCAGCCCCAGCATTTT	CASNPGQGSSQPQHF
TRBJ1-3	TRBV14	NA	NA	TGTGCCAGCAGCTTCCATAGGACAGACTCTGGAAACACCATATATTTT	CASSFHRTDSGNTIYF
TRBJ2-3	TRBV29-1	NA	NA	TGCAGCGTGACTGGAGGTAGTCTAACAGATACGCAGTATTTT	CSVTGGSLTDTQYF
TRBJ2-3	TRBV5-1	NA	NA	TGCGCCAGCAGTTCCGACCCAGGCATCAGCACAGATACGCAGTATTTT	CASSSDPGISTDTQYF
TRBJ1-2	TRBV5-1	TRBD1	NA	TGCGCCAGCAGATATATTACGGGGACAGCTTATGGCTACACCTTC	CASRYITGTAYGYTF
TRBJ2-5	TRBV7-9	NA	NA	TGTGCCAGCAGCTTCGATGGCAGACGGGTAGAGACCCAGTACTTC	CASSFDGRRVETQYF
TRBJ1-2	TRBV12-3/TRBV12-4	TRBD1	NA	TGTGCCAGCAGTCTAGGGACAGGGTCTGGCTACACCTTC	CASSLGTGSGYTF
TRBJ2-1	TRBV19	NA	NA	TGTGCCAGTAGTATAACTAGGGAGCAGTTCTTC	CASSITREQFF
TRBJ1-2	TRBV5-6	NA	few	TGTGCCAGCAGCTTGAGGTCGGGAGGAACTGGGGCCTATGGCTACACCTTC	CASSLRSGGTGAYGYTF
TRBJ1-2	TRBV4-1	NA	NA	TGCGCCAGCAGCCAAGATCCGGGTCCGGGGATGGATGGCTACACCTTC	CASSQDPGPGMDGYTF
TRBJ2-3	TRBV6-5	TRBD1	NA	TGTGCCAGCGCCAGGGGGTCATCCACAGATACGCAGTATTTT	CASARGSSTDTQYF
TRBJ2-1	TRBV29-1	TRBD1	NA	TGCAGCGCCGAGGGACAGGGATTGTTTGAGCAGTTCTTC	CSAEGQGLFEQFF
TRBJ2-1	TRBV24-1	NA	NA	TGTGCCACCCGAAAGAGGCTAGCGTTTTACAATGAGCAGTTCTTC	CATRKRLAFYNEQFF
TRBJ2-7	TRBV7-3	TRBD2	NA	TGTGCCAGCAGCTTAAACGGGAGGGCCACCTACGAGCAGTACTTC	CASSLNGRATYEQYF
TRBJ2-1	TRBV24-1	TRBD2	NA	TGTGCCACCAGTCGGCGGGAGTCCTACAATGAGCAGTTCTTC	CATSRRESYNEQFF
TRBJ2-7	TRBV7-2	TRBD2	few	TGTGCCAGCAGCTTAGACAGCGGGAGTTACGAGCAGTACTTC	CASSLDSGSYEQYF
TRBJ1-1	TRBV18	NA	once	TGTGCCAGCTCACCCCGGGAGGGAGGGAAGACTGAAGCTTTCTTT	CASSPREGGKTEAFF
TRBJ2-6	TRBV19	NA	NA	TGTGCCAGTAGTATAGTCGCGGGGTCTGGGGCCAACGTCCTGACTTTC	CASSIVAGSGANVLTF
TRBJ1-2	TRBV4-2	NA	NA	TGTGCCAGCAGCCAAGCGGGTTCCACTAACTATGGCTACACCTTC	CASSQAGSTNYGYTF
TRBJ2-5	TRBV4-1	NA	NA	TGCGCCAGCAGCCAAGCCGTCCCGAGGGAGACCCAGTACTTC	CASSQAVPRETQYF
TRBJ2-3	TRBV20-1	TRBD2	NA	TGCAGTGCTAGTAGAGGAGGGGGACTAGCAGATACGCAGTATTTT	CSASRGGGLADTQYF
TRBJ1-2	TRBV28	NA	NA	TGTGCCAGCAGTTTATTTACAGGGACCTATGGCTACACCTTC	CASSLFTGTYGYTF
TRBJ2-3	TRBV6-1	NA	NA	TGTGCCAGCAGTGAATGGACAAGACAAAATACAGATACGCAGTATTTT	CASSEWTRQNTDTQYF
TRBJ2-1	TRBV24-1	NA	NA	TGTGCCACCAGTGACGAGAATGAGCAGTTCTTC	CATSDENEQFF
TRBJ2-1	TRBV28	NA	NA	TGTGCCAGCAGCTTTGGTTGGACAGCAAGGTTCTTC	CASSFGWTARFF
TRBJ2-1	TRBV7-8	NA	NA	TGTGCCAGCAGCTTAGCGATTGGAGGGTATGAGCAGTTCTTC	CASSLAIGGYEQFF
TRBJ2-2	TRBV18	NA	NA	TGTGCCAGCTCACCAGTGGAGGGAAGCGACACCGGGGAGCTGTTTTTT	CASSPVEGSDTGELFF
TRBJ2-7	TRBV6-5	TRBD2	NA	TGTGCCACCTCACTAGCGGGAGTCTACGAGCAGTACTTC	CATSLAGVYEQYF
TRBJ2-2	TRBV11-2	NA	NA	TGTGCCAGCAGCTTGAGGCCCAACACCGGGGAGCTGTTTTTT	CASSLRPNTGELFF
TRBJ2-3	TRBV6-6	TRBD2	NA	TGTGCCAGCAGTTACTCGCAGCGGGGAGGCACAGATACGCAGTATTTT	CASSYSQRGGTDTQYF
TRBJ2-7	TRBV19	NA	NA	TGTGCCACCACAGGGAGAATCTCCTACGAGCAGTACTTC	CATTGRISYEQYF
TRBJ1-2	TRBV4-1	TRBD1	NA	TGCGCCAGCAGCCAAGAGGTGGCCGGGACAGGGGCTGGATATGGCTACACCTTC	CASSQEVAGTGAGYGYTF
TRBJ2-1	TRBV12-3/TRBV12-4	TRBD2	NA	TGTGCCAGCAGCCTGGGACTACCAGAGCAGTTCTTC	CASSLGLPEQFF
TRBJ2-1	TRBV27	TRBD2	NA	TGTGCCAGCAGTCAAAGACTAGCCTCCTACAATGAGCAGTTCTTC	CASSQRLASYNEQFF
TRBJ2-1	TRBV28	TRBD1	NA	TGTGCCAGCAGTGGGTATACAGGGGTGAAGAACAATGAGCAGTTCTTC	CASSGYTGVKNNEQFF
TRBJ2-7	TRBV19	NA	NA	TGTGCCAGTAGAATCCATGGACAGATGGGCGAGGAGCAGTACTTC	CASRIHGQMGEEQYF
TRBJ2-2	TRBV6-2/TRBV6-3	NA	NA	TGTGCCAGCAGTTCCCGTGCGGCTCGACTAAACACCGGGGAGCTGTTTTTT	CASSSRAARLNTGELFF
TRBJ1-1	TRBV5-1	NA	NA	TGCGCCAGCAGCTTACAGGAAAACACTGAAGCTTTCTTT	CASSLQENTEAFF
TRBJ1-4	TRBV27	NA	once	TGTGCCAGCAAGGGCGGGACAACTAATGAAAAACTGTTTTTT	CASKGGTTNEKLFF
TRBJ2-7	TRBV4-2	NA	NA	TGTGCCAGCAGCCAACCCTCGGGGGTCTCCGAGCAGTACTTC	CASSQPSGVSEQYF
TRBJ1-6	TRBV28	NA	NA	TGTGCCAGCAGTTTGAGGGGACTCTATAATTCACCCCTCCACTTT	CASSLRGLYNSPLHF
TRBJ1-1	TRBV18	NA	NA	TGTGCCAGCTCACCAATAGGACAGATGAACACTGAAGCTTTCTTT	CASSPIGQMNTEAFF
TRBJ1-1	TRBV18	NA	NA	TGTGCCAGCTCACCACGGCAGGGTGGAGGGACTGAAGCTTTCTTT	CASSPRQGGGTEAFF
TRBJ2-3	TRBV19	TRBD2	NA	TGTGCCAGTCGCGGGGGGCTCGGGACAACCCGCACAGATACGCAGTATTTT	CASRGGLGTTRTDTQYF
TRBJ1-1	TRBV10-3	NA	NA	TGTGCCATCAGCCCACAGGTAATGAACACTGAAGCTTTCTTT	CAISPQVMNTEAFF